This T cell receptor beta chain was retrieved from a study of blood T cell repertoires in COVID-19. Study details: From the United States, Italy and Spain came samples of acute and convalescent COVID-19. PBMCs, B-cell-depleted T cells, or T cells were the source of the cDNA or gDNA that made up the material.

In the original workflow: Nucleated cell counts were estimated from reference gene primer amplification. Generated by immunoSEQ multiplex PCR, the TCRdb table keeps only in-frame clones and is missing some. For V, J and clone size, that table is used; D and trimming come from the DNA. The repertoire includes 150,000 to 200,000 clones, 84% of them detected once, and roughly 15% sits in the top ten. This CDR3 is built from 14 residues. Germline-derived CDR1 and CDR2 are LGHNA and YNFKEQ. V gave up 0 bases and J gave up 7 bases, with 9 bases separating them. This chain uses TRBV4-2 with TRBJ1-4; tentatively, D is TRBD1 (5 bases). The sample consisted of peripheral blood. The origin of this receptor is a man between 18 and 29 years old with active or convalescent COVID-19. The CDR3 coding sequence is TGTGCCAGCAGCCAAGACCAGGGTAGTGAAAAACTGTTTTTT. Translated, it gives CASSQDQGSEKLFF.